Below are 18 T cell receptor delta chains sequenced from a single sample in a study of gamma-delta chains in newborns, infants, children. TCRdb reprocessed the reads using CATT. The repertoire holds around 4,300 delta-chain clones, with about 3.4% as singletons. Sequencing was done on a sample of blood. The origin of the receptors is a child who was a newborn, infant or young child, either healthy, febrile or measles-vaccinated (not recorded which).

This clone was seen a handful of times. With a much larger clone just one base away, this may be a read error. The same CDR3 can be traced to other DNA sequences in this sample. This rearrangement joins TRDV2 to TRDJ3, with 10 positions matching TRDD3. CDR3 size: 19 residues. Germline V gene lookup returns CDR1 GEAIGNYY and CDR2 EKD. CDR3 bases: TGTGCCTGCGACACCTGGGGGATAAAAAGCTCCTGGGACACCCGACAGATGTTTTTC. Protein sequence: CACDTWGIKSSWDTRQMFF.

This clone was seen a handful of times. This may stem from a read error, because a much larger clone lies one nucleotide away. Other DNA variants within this sample encode the same CDR3. The chain employs TRDV2 and TRDJ3; 12 bases agree with TRDD3. The germline CDR1 and CDR2 sequences are GEAIGNYY and EKD. The CDR3 covers 19 residues. The CDR3 nucleotides are TGTGCCTGCGACACTGGGGGATACCTAGACTCCTGGGACACCCGACAGATGTTTTTC. Translated, it gives CACDTGGYLDSWDTRQMFF.

This clone was found a few times. A single base is all that separates this from a far larger clone, so a read error is likely. The rearrangement joins TRDV2 to TRDJ3; 7 bases line up with TRDD3. The germline CDR1 and CDR2 sequences are GEAIGNYY and EKD. The CDR3 covers 19 residues. CDR3 DNA: TGTGCCTGTGACAAAGTACTGGGGACAAGCTCCTGGGACACCCGACGGATGTTTTTC. It specifies CACDKVLGTSSWDTRRMFF.

A few counts support this clone. Since a much larger clone is just one base distant, this may be a read error. Distinct nucleotide sequences in the sample also encode this CDR3. CDR3 bases: TGTGCCTGTGACACCGTCCCTGCGAACTCCTGGGACACCCGGCAGATGTTTTTC. Its translation is CACDTVPANSWDTRQMFF. V and J are TRDV2 and TRDJ3; a weak D match, TRDD3 (5 bases). The CDR3 consists of 18 residues. The V gene's germline CDR1 is GEAIGNYY and CDR2 EKD.

This clone has just a few counts. The protein given by TCRdb reflects a much larger clone and differs at residue 7 from this DNA's translation, likely from a read error; the protein shown is the DNA's translation. The V call is TRDV2, the J call TRDJ1, with 8 positions matching TRDD3. The CDR3 extends over 15 amino acids. Losses at the gene ends were 0 bases for V and 8 bases for J; bases not matched to a gene: 10. Looked up from germline, CDR1 is GEAIGNYY and CDR2 is EKD. In nucleotides, the CDR3 is TGTGCCTGTGACACCGTTCGTCCGGGGATACCCAAACTCATCTTT. Amino acid sequence: CACDTVRPGIPKLIF.

About this clone itself: A much larger clonotype is one base distant, so this may be a read error. V gene TRDV2 combines with J gene TRDJ3; TRDD3 matches at 8 bases. The CDR3 sequence is 21 residues long. CDR1 and CDR2 (germline): GEAIGNYY, EKD. This chain's CDR3 is CACDTVLGGISSSCDTRQMFF. CDR3 DNA sequence: TGTGCCTGTGACACCGTACTGGGGGGTATCTCGAGCTCCTGCGACACCCGACAGATGTTTTTC.

This chain links TRDV2 with TRDJ3, with D unclear. V was shortened by 3 bases and J by 0 bases, with 23 bases between the two germline ends. Germline V gene data show CDR1 as GEAIGNYY and CDR2 as EKD. The CDR3 sequence is 21 residues long. CDR3 DNA sequence: TGTGCCTGTGACGCAACGGACCCTGCAGGATTTCCCTCCTGGGACACCCGACAGATGTTTTTC. Its protein is CACDATDPAGFPSWDTRQMFF.

This clone was detected only a few times. The mismatch at residue 4 between this DNA's translation and the TCRdb protein of a much larger clone likely reflects a read error; the protein shown is translated from the DNA. The V and J genes are TRDV2 and TRDJ3; TRDD3 matches 9 bases. This CDR3 is built from 18 residues. CDR1 GEAIGNYY and CDR2 EKD come from the germline V gene. DNA for the CDR3: TGTGCCTGTAACACCGTGGGGATACGCTCCTGGGACACCCGACAGATGTTTTTC. Amino acids: CACNTVGIRSWDTRQMFF.

This clone has more than one count but fewer than ten. One base separates it from a far larger clone, so it is likely a read error. This chain connects TRDV2 to TRDJ3, with D perhaps TRDD3 (5 bases). Germline CDR1 reads GEAIGNYY; CDR2 reads EKD. V was shortened by 0 bases and J by 0 bases, with 14 bases between the two germline ends. The CDR3 is 19 residues long. This CDR3 is CACDTAGSGSSWDTRQMFF. For the CDR3, the DNA is TGTGCCTGTGACACCGCGGGATCCGGGAGCTCCTGGGACACCCGACAGATGTTTTTC.

This clone ranks as medium-sized. V gene TRDV2 combines with J gene TRDJ3, with a possible D match to TRDD3 (6 bases). Germline V CDR1 and CDR2: GEAIGNYY, EKD. The CDR3 runs 19 residues. Trimming shortened V by 0 bases and J by 0 bases, and 14 bases separated the two germline ends. CDR3 residues: CACDTLSGGNSWDTRQMFF. CDR3 bases: TGTGCCTGTGACACCTTAAGTGGGGGGAACTCCTGGGACACCCGACAGATGTTTTTC.

This clone is medium-sized in the sample. The chain employs TRDV2 and TRDJ1; 7 positions match TRDD3. CDR1 and CDR2 (germline): GEAIGNYY, EKD. The CDR3 totals 18 residues. V shed 0 bases, J shed 0 bases, and the junction held 12 bases outside the gene matches. CDR3 sequence: CACDTVIRGIPNTDKLIF. In DNA form, the CDR3 reads TGTGCCTGTGACACCGTCATTCGGGGGATCCCTAACACCGATAAACTCATCTTT.

By sample fraction, this clone is medium-sized. This chain joins TRDV2 and TRDJ3, with TRDD3 identical over 9 bases. V lost 0 bases and J lost 0; bases outside the gene matches: 2. Germline V gene data show CDR1 as GEAIGNYY and CDR2 as EKD. CDR3 size: 18 residues. The CDR3, as DNA: TGTGCCTGTGACACCATGGGGATACGCTCCTGGGACACCCGACAGATGTTTTTC. Its protein product is CACDTMGIRSWDTRQMFF.

Judged by abundance, this clone is medium-sized. Within the sample, other DNA sequences also encode this same CDR3. In nucleotides, the CDR3 is TGTGCTCTTGGGGAACTCCGTTCCTACTGGGGGATACACACCGATAAACTCATCTTT. This translates into CALGELRSYWGIHTDKLIF. The chain carries TRDV1 and TRDJ1; 12 positions match TRDD3. This CDR3 comprises 19 residues. V lost 0 bases to trimming and J lost 0 bases; unmatched junction nucleotides: 8. Per germline, CDR1 TSWWSYY and CDR2 QGS.

Only a few counts were recorded for this clone. The CDR3: CALAWGSYAGKLIF. The CDR3 DNA sequence: TGTGCCTTAGCTTGGGGGTCTTATGCCGGTAAACTCATCTTT. The chain has TRDV3 and TRDJ1; weak D call: TRDD3 (6 bases). The CDR3 is 14 amino acids. Germline V gene sequence: CDR1 TVYSNPD, CDR2 GDNSRS (reference sequence). V was pared by 3 bases and J by 7 bases, with 21 bases between.

By frequency in the sample, this clone is medium-sized. Other DNA sequences within the sample encode an identical CDR3. V and J are TRDV1 and TRDJ1, with TRDD3 matching over 9 bases. The CDR3 runs to 24 residues. The V and J ends lost 2 bases and 0 bases, in that order; junction bases with no gene match: 28. Germline CDR1 reads TSWWSYY; CDR2 reads QGS. The CDR3 region has the DNA TGTGCTCTTGGGGAAATTATTTCAAACGAGGTTCACTGGGGGACGATCCTGTACACCGATAAACTCATCTTT. This codes for CALGEIISNEVHWGTILYTDKLIF.

With respect to this clone: This DNA's translation differs at residue 11 from TCRdb's protein, which comes from a much larger clone; a read error is likely, and the protein shown is translated from the DNA. The chain has TRDV2 and TRDJ3; TRDD3 aligns across 8 bases. The CDR3 totals 18 residues. The germline V gene has CDR1 GEAIGNYY and CDR2 EKD. DNA of the CDR3: TGTGCCTGTGACACATGGGGGATGGACTCCCGGGACACCCGACAGATGTTTTTC. Residues: CACDTWGMDSRDTRQMFF.

This clone was seen a handful of times. This may stem from a read error, because a much larger clone lies one nucleotide away. The rearrangement joins TRDV2 to TRDJ3; 9 bases are a match to TRDD3. The V and J ends lost 3 bases and 1 base, in that order; junction bases with no gene match: 9. Germline CDR1 GEAIGNYY, CDR2 EKD. The CDR3 extends over 19 amino acids. CDR3 in DNA: TGTGCCTGTGACCCCCTTTTGGGGGATAGTTCCTGGGACACCCGACAGATGTTTTTC. Amino acid sequence: CACDPLLGDSSWDTRQMFF.

This clone is labeled medium-sized. Being one base from a much bigger clone, this may be a read error. V gene TRDV2 combines with J gene TRDJ3, with 11 bases matching TRDD3. The germline V gene has CDR1 GEAIGNYY and CDR2 EKD. There are 18 residues in the CDR3. The V gene end was trimmed by 0 bases and the J gene end by 2 bases; junction bases not matched to a gene: 2. CDR3 in amino acids: CACDTLLGDTWDTRQMFF. For the CDR3, the DNA is TGTGCCTGTGACACCCTACTGGGGGATACCTGGGACACCCGACAGATGTTTTTC.